This T cell receptor beta chain was captured in a study of cytomegalovirus exposure and HLA in healthy donors. Trimming took 0 bases from V and 8 from J, leaving 16 bases between them. This CDR3 has 16 amino acids. Looked up from germline, CDR1 is KGHSH and CDR2 is LQKENI. Amplification used 60 Vbeta primers and 13 Jbeta primers. Produced via immunoSEQ multiplex PCR; TCRdb's table is partial and in-frame only. The data show over 80,000 clones, 75% to 85% seen once. Sequencing used PBMCs. The sequence was obtained from a man between 25 and 39 years old in good health and CMV-seropositive. The chain links TRBV18 to TRBJ2-2; D is undetermined. The CDR3 DNA follows: TGTGCCAGCTCACCACCGGCAGGTCGTGGAAAAGGGGAGCTGTTTTTT. Amino acids: CASSPPAGRGKGELFF. Together with reference TRBV18 and TRBJ2-2, the CDR3 gives the full variable domain: NAGVMQNPRHLVRRRGQEARLRCSPMKGHSHVYWYRQLPEEGLKFMVYLQKENIIDESGMPKERFSAEFPKEGPSILRIQQVVRGDSAAYFCASSPPAGRGKGELFFGEGSRLTVL.